The 2 T cell receptor beta chains presented below share a single source sample, sequenced in a study of monozygotic twins with cystic fibrosis. The data were produced by immunoSEQ multiplex PCR, yet TCRdb's version contains in-frame clones alone and is incomplete. This sample yields around 27,000 clones, of which approximately 96% are seen a single time; around 3% belongs to the top ten. Sequenced sample: blood. These receptors originate from a girl aged 2 to 9 with cystic fibrosis.

This chain uses TRBV6-5 with TRBJ1-2, with D unresolved. This CDR3 comprises 14 residues. Trimming left V 5 bases short and J 3 bases short, with 13 bases between. The germline CDR1 and CDR2 sequences are MNHEY and SVGAGI. The CDR3: CASSRAPAYYGYTF. The CDR3 coding sequence is TGTGCCAGCAGTCGAGCCCCCGCGTACTATGGCTACACCTTC.

V is TRBV5-1 and J is TRBJ1-2; D perhaps matches TRBD1 (6 bases). Trimming removed 0 bases at V and 5 bases at J, with 17 bases between. This CDR3 is 16 amino acids long. Per the germline V gene, CDR1 is SGHRS and CDR2 is YFSETQ. In DNA, the CDR3 is TGCGCCAGCAGCTTGGCCAGTACAGGGTTCGCGTATGGCTACACCTTC. Its translation is CASSLASTGFAYGYTF.